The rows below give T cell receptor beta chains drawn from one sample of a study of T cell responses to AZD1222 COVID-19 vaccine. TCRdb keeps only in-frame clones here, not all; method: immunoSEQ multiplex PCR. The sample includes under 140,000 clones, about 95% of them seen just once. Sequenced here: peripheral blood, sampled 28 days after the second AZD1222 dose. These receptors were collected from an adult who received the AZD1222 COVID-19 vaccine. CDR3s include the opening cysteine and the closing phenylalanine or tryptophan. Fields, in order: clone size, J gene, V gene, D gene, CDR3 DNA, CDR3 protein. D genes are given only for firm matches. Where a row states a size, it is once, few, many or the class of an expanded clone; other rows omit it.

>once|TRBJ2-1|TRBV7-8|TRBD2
TGTGCCAGCAGCCTGATGAGCCCGGGACTAGCCTTAGGTGAGCAGTTCTTC
CASSLMSPGLALGEQFF
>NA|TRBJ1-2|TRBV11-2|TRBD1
TGTGCCAGCAACGATCCGGGACAGGGGCCCGCCGGCTACACCTTC
CASNDPGQGPAGYTF
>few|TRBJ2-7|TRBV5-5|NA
TGTGCCAGCAGGTCCAAGGGGGCGGGAGGAGGAGAGCAGTACTTC
CASRSKGAGGGEQYF
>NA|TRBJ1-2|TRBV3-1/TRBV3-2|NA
TGTGCCAGCAGCCAGGGTAGGCAGTCACAACCGCTCTATGGCTACACCTTC
CASSQGRQSQPLYGYTF
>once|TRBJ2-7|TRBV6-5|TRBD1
TGTGCCAGCGGGACAGGGGCATCCTACGAGCAGTACTTC
CASGTGASYEQYF
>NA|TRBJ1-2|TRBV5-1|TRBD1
TGCGCCAGCAGCCTCGCAGGGGACAGGCACACCTTC
CASSLAGDRHTF
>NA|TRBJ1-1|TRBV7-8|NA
TGTGCCAGCGGCCAAGGAGGTAACACTGAAGCTTTCTTT
CASGQGGNTEAFF
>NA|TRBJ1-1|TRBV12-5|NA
TGTGCTAGTGGCCCCGGGACTTATACTGAAGCTTTCTTT
CASGPGTYTEAFF
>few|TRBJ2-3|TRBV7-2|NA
TGTGCCAGCAGCTCCCCGGGACTGGCCACAGATACGCAGTATTTT
CASSSPGLATDTQYF
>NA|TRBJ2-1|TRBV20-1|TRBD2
TGCAGTGCTAGTGGGGTTACTAGCGGGAGATACAATGAGCAGTTCTTC
CSASGVTSGRYNEQFF
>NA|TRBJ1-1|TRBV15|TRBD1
TGTGCCACCAGCCCAAGCCCGGGACAGACTAAGAACACTGAAGCTTTCTTT
CATSPSPGQTKNTEAFF
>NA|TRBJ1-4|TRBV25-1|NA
TGTGCCAGCAGTATCCGGGTAAATGAAAAACTGTTTTTT
CASSIRVNEKLFF